The T cell receptor beta chain described here comes from a study of T cell responses to AZD1222 COVID-19 vaccine. TCRdb's table, derived via immunoSEQ multiplex PCR, lists solely in-frame clones and lacks some. The repertoire has 140,000 to 150,000 clones, 85% to 95% of them found once; the top ten carry 5% to 6.5%. V was shortened by 4 bases and J by 1 base, with 16 bases between the two germline ends. From germline, CDR1 is SQVTM and CDR2 ANQGSEA. CDR3 size: 15 residues. The receptor's source is an adult in good health. The sequencing used peripheral blood, collected on day 0 of AZD1222 vaccination. This chain connects TRBV29-1 to TRBJ1-1, with D maybe TRBD1 (6 bases). The CDR3 here is CSVGKGDVGNTEAFF. For the CDR3, the DNA is TGCAGCGTTGGAAAGGGGGACGTGGGGAACACTGAAGCTTTCTTT.